The present T cell receptor (beta chain) was sequenced within a study of blood T cells in healthy people across ages. Germline-derived CDR1 and CDR2 are DFQATT and SNEGSKA (reference sequence). With V trimmed by 2 bases and J by 4 bases, 5 bases remained unmatched. The CDR3 extends over 13 amino acids. A sample-barcoded 5' primer and a J-beta primer mix were used in a second PCR of about 7 to 11 cycles. TCRdb independently ran MiXCR on the 5' RACE reads; one entry per CDR3 protein. Counted here are about 680,000 distinct CDR3 sequences, around half occurring once; the ten biggest clones make up under 35%.

The chain is built from TRBV20-1 and TRBJ2-7; 7 bases line up with TRBD1. The sample comprised blood. This TCR came from a woman aged 60-70 years in good health. The CDR3 protein is CSARTGTAYEQYF. The CDR3 DNA is TGCAGTGCTAGAACCGGGACAGCTTACGAGCAGTACTTC.